One and the same sample provided the 26 T cell receptor beta chains below, sequenced in a study of blood T cell repertoires in COVID-19. The assay was immunoSEQ multiplex PCR, and TCRdb's table has in-frame clones only and misses some. In the table there are 150,000 or so clones, almost 85% of which are singletons. The sequenced sample was peripheral blood. All receptors come from a woman aged 80 or older with acute or convalescent COVID-19.

The gene calls are TRBV5-1 and TRBJ1-6; 10 bases match TRBD1. The CDR3 totals 14 residues. Trimming removed 4 bases from V and 9 bases from J; junction bases left unmatched: 4. CDR1 and CDR2 (germline): SGHRS, YFSETQ. The CDR3 protein is CASSGGQGSSPLHF. Here the CDR3 DNA reads TGCGCCAGCAGCGGGGGACAGGGGAGTTCACCCCTCCACTTT.

The chain uses TRBV7-9 and TRBJ1-1, with 8 bases that match TRBD1. The CDR3 is 15 residues long. In germline, CDR1 is SEHNR, CDR2 FQNEAQ (reference sequence). J lost 5 bases, V lost 1 base, and 6 bases had no gene match. The CDR3 bases are TGTGCCAGCAGCTTAGGGACAGGGAAGGGGACTGAAGCTTTCTTT. Its translation: CASSLGTGKGTEAFF.

Remarks on this clone: The sample has other DNA sequences that encode this CDR3 too. V gene TRBV7-9 combines with J gene TRBJ1-4; 7 bases are shared with TRBD1. Trimming at V came to 5 bases and at J to 7 bases, leaving 4 bases not matched to a gene. Germline V CDR1 and CDR2: SEHNR, FQNEAQ (reference sequence). The CDR3 consists of 13 residues. The CDR3 nucleotides are TGTGCCAGCAGCACCCAGGGGGGTGAAAAACTGTTTTTT. Translated: CASSTQGGEKLFF.

This sequence joins TRBV19 and TRBJ2-7; D is perhaps TRBD1 (5 bases). Per germline, CDR1 LNHDA and CDR2 SQIVND (reference sequence). V was trimmed by 1 base and J by 0 bases, leaving 10 bases between them. This CDR3 spans 15 amino acids. CDR3 sequence (DNA): TGTGCCAGTAGTATAGGTACAGGACCCTCCTACGAGCAGTACTTC. Translation: CASSIGTGPSYEQYF. Based on the CDR3 plus reference TRBV19 and TRBJ2-7, the full variable domain is DGGITQSPKYLFRKEGQNVTLSCEQNLNHDAMYWYRQDPGQGLRLIYYSQIVNDFQKGDIAEGYSVSREKKESFPLTVTSAQKNPTAFYLCASSIGTGPSYEQYFGPGTRLTVT.

The chain employs TRBV6-5 and TRBJ2-2; 7 bases align to TRBD1. CDR1 is MNHEY, CDR2 SVGAGI, per germline. V lost 1 base to trimming and J lost 3 bases; unmatched junction nucleotides: 2. This CDR3 comprises 15 residues. In nucleotides, the CDR3 is TGTGCCAGCAGTTACTACACAGGGGACACCGGGGAGCTGTTTTTT. Translation gives CASSYYTGDTGELFF.

J is TRBJ1-1 and V is TRBV7-2, with 7 bases matching TRBD1. This CDR3 is built from 12 residues. Germline V gene data show CDR1 as SGHTA and CDR2 as FQGNSA. The ends lost 5 bases at V and 8 bases at J; junction bases unmatched: 5. The chain's CDR3 is CASSPTGREAFF. The CDR3 DNA follows: TGTGCCAGCAGCCCGACAGGGAGGGAAGCTTTCTTT.

The V and J genes are TRBV12-3 or TRBV12-4 and TRBJ2-7; no clear D gene. This CDR3 has 12 amino acids. Trimming shortened V by 1 base and J by 6 bases, and 7 bases separated the two germline ends. CDR3 sequence reads: CASSLGRVEQYF. The CDR3 coding sequence is TGTGCCAGCAGTTTAGGCCGGGTCGAGCAGTACTTC.

J is TRBJ2-5 and V is TRBV6-5; tentative D call: TRBD2 (5 bases). V was clipped by 7 bases and J by 0 bases, with 6 bases between them. This CDR3 is 12 amino acids long. Germline V gives CDR1 MNHEY, CDR2 SVGAGI. The CDR3 DNA reads TGTGCCAGCACGGGAAACCAAGAGACCCAGTACTTC. Translated, it gives CASTGNQETQYF.

The chain is built from TRBV30 and TRBJ1-3; 9 positions match TRBD1. J lost 2 bases, V lost 3 bases, and 8 bases had no gene match. Germline V gene lookup returns CDR1 GTSNPN and CDR2 SVGIG (reference sequence). This CDR3 has 16 residues. The CDR3 DNA reads as TGTGCCTGGAGCAACCGGGACAGGGTGCCTGGAAACACCATATATTTT. This translates into CAWSNRDRVPGNTIYF.

The J gene is TRBJ2-5, the V gene TRBV10-1; 7 bases line up with TRBD1. CDR1 and CDR2 (germline): WNHNN, SYGVQD (reference sequence). The CDR3 contains 16 residues. V was pared by 0 bases and J by 1 base, with 5 bases of the junction left unmatched. Written as DNA, the CDR3 is TGCGCCAGCAGTGAGTCCCCCTCAGGGGGCCAAGAGACCCAGTACTTC. Amino acid sequence: CASSESPSGGQETQYF.

The rearrangement uses TRBV7-9 and TRBJ1-5; possibly TRBD1 for D (6 bases). The CDR3 consists of 17 residues. Germline V gives CDR1 SEHNR, CDR2 FQNEAQ (reference sequence). V lost 5 bases to trimming and J lost 4 bases, with 21 bases between them. CDR3 sequence reads: CASSLAPTGSRNQPQHF. The CDR3, as DNA: TGTGCCAGCAGCCTCGCCCCCACAGGGTCGAGGAATCAGCCCCAGCATTTT.

This clone was seen only once. This chain links TRBV11-2 with TRBJ2-3; 7 positions match TRBD2. The CDR3 is 15 amino acids. J lost 2 bases, V lost 5 bases, and 7 bases had no gene match. CDR1 and CDR2 from the germline V gene are SGHAT and FQNNGV. The CDR3 here is CASSPLAANTDTQYF. The CDR3 DNA follows: TGTGCCAGCAGCCCGCTAGCGGCCAACACAGATACGCAGTATTTT. The complete variable domain, with remaining parts taken from reference TRBV11-2 and TRBJ2-3, reads EAGVAQSPRYKIIEKRQSVAFWCNPISGHATLYWYQQILGQGPKLLIQFQNNGVVDDSQLPKDRFSAERLKGVDSTLKIQPAKLEDSAVYLCASSPLAANTDTQYFGPGTRLTVL.

This chain's CDR3 is CASSVTQQGTEAFF. CDR3 nucleotide sequence: TGTGCCAGCAGCGTGACCCAACAGGGAACTGAAGCTTTCTTT. The chain couples TRBV3-1 (or the pseudogene TRBV3-2) to TRBJ1-1; D is perhaps TRBD1 (6 bases). The CDR3 is 14 residues long. Germline loops: CDR1 LGHDT, CDR2 YNNKEL (reference sequence). The V end was cut by 5 bases, the J end by 5 bases, with 15 bases between.

In this sample, this clone turned up once. The chain combines TRBV6-2 or TRBV6-3 with TRBJ2-1; TRBD2 matches at 13 bases. The V gene end was trimmed by 5 bases and the J gene end by 2 bases; junction bases not matched to a gene: 12. Looked up from germline, CDR1 is MNHEY and CDR2 is SVGEGT. This CDR3 region has 19 residues. The CDR3 coding sequence is TGTGCCAGCAGTAACTTGGGACTAGCGGGAAGTTTTACCTACAATGAGCAGTTCTTC. Translating gives CASSNLGLAGSFTYNEQFF.

The V call is TRBV2, the J call TRBJ1-4; 8 bases agree with TRBD1. The V and J ends lost 8 bases and 4 bases, in that order; junction bases with no gene match: 3. The CDR3 covers 13 residues. Germline loops: CDR1 SNHLY, CDR2 FYNNEI. The CDR3 reads CASGRGRNEKLFF. CDR3 DNA: TGTGCCAGCGGCAGGGGGCGTAATGAAAAACTGTTTTTT. Drawing the rest from reference TRBV2 and TRBJ1-4, the complete variable domain is EPEVTQTPSHQVTQMGQEVILRCVPISNHLYFYWYRQILGQKVEFLVSFYNNEISEKSEIFDDQFSVERPDGSNFTLKIRSTKLEDSAMYFCASGRGRNEKLFFGSGTQLSVL.

In DNA, the CDR3 is TGTGCCAGCAGCGGTAGCGGGAGGAGGGCAGATACGCAGTATTTT. Translating it yields CASSGSGRRADTQYF. The chain carries TRBV11-2 and TRBJ2-3; 10 bases match TRBD2. Germline CDR1 and CDR2: SGHAT and FQNNGV. J lost 4 bases, V lost 5 bases, and 6 bases had no gene match. This CDR3 has 15 amino acids. Supplemented by reference TRBV11-2 and TRBJ2-3, the full variable domain reads EAGVAQSPRYKIIEKRQSVAFWCNPISGHATLYWYQQILGQGPKLLIQFQNNGVVDDSQLPKDRFSAERLKGVDSTLKIQPAKLEDSAVYLCASSGSGRRADTQYFGPGTRLTVL.

This clone was seen a few times. The V call is TRBV5-5, the J call TRBJ1-6, with D possibly being TRBD1 (5 bases). The germline V gene has CDR1 SGHKS and CDR2 YYEKEE (reference sequence). This CDR3 spans 15 amino acids. The germline V and J ends were trimmed by 4 bases and 8 bases, with 16 bases remaining between them. CDR3 amino acids: CASSPTNQGDSPLHF. CDR3 coding DNA: TGTGCCAGCAGCCCTACGAACCAGGGTGATTCACCCCTCCACTTT.

For the CDR3, the DNA is TGCAGCGTTGGACACCGGTTATTTAACTATGGCTACACCTTC. Translating gives CSVGHRLFNYGYTF. The chain recombines TRBV29-1 with TRBJ1-2; D is unresolved. V was trimmed by 4 bases and J by 1 base, leaving 13 bases between them. The CDR3 runs 14 residues. Germline V gene lookup returns CDR1 SQVTM and CDR2 ANQGSEA.

This chain uses TRBV2 with TRBJ1-4, with D uncertain. The germline CDR1 and CDR2 sequences are SNHLY and FYNNEI. V was shortened by 4 bases and J by 5 bases, with 8 bases between the two germline ends. The CDR3 contains 13 residues. The CDR3, as DNA: TGTGCCAGCAGTGCCCGGAGGAATGAAAAACTGTTTTTT. Translating gives CASSARRNEKLFF.

This clone was observed a single time. The V call is TRBV19, the J call TRBJ2-3, with D maybe TRBD1 (5 bases). Germline assignment: CDR1 LNHDA and CDR2 SQIVND (reference sequence). The CDR3 is 14 amino acids. V was shortened by 3 bases and J by 2 bases, with 9 bases between the two germline ends. The CDR3 here is CASSIPGITDTQYF. The CDR3 DNA is TGTGCCAGTAGTATTCCAGGGATCACAGATACGCAGTATTTT. The full variable domain, with the rest looked up from reference TRBV19 and TRBJ2-3, is DGGITQSPKYLFRKEGQNVTLSCEQNLNHDAMYWYRQDPGQGLRLIYYSQIVNDFQKGDIAEGYSVSREKKESFPLTVTSAQKNPTAFYLCASSIPGITDTQYFGPGTRLTVL.

This clone has a handful of counts. This chain joins TRBV5-4 and TRBJ2-3; D is ambiguous. Trimming pared 4 bases from V and 4 bases from J, leaving 13 bases between. The germline gives CDR1 SGHNT, CDR2 YYREEE (reference sequence). The CDR3 is 14 residues long. CDR3 residues: CASSMALVADTQYF. As DNA, the CDR3 is TGTGCCAGCAGCATGGCCCTAGTGGCAGATACGCAGTATTTT.

V usage is TRBV7-6 and J usage is TRBJ2-7, with 14 bases fitting TRBD2. The germline gives CDR1 SGHVS, CDR2 FNYEAQ. The ends lost 2 bases at V and 4 bases at J; junction bases unmatched: 13. The CDR3 loop spans 19 amino acids. CDR3: CASSLKRTSGGTGAYEQYF. The CDR3 nucleotides are TGTGCCAGCAGCTTAAAGAGGACTAGCGGGGGGACTGGGGCTTACGAGCAGTACTTC.

The genes are TRBV6-5 and TRBJ2-5; tentatively, D is TRBD2 (6 bases). Per germline, CDR1 MNHEY and CDR2 SVGAGI. CDR3 length equals 16 residues. With 0 bases removed from V and 1 base from J, the gap between germline ends came to 12 bases. The CDR3 DNA reads TGTGCCAGCAGTTACTCCCGCGGAGGGCTCCAAGAGACCCAGTACTTC. This gives the protein CASSYSRGGLQETQYF.

In this sample, this clone turned up a few times. This chain connects TRBV5-1 to TRBJ2-1; D gene unclear. The germline V gene encodes CDR1 SGHRS and CDR2 YFSETQ. The CDR3 is 14 residues long. Trimming stripped 0 bases from V and 9 bases from J, with 13 bases between. This chain's CDR3 is CASSLDYPAVEQFF. The CDR3 nucleotides read TGCGCCAGCAGCTTGGATTACCCCGCAGTTGAGCAGTTCTTC.

The rearrangement joins TRBV7-6 to TRBJ2-3, with D tentatively TRBD1 (8 bases). The CDR3 has 22 residues. The germline V gene encodes CDR1 SGHVS and CDR2 FNYEAQ. The V end was cut by 5 bases, the J end by 0 bases, with 33 bases between. The CDR3 DNA sequence: TGTGCCAGCAGCACCCCCGAGACAGGGGTGCTAGCGGTTGCCATAAGCACAGATACGCAGTATTTT. As protein: CASSTPETGVLAVAISTDTQYF.

About this clone: Likely a read error: the CDR3 ends without its conserved phenylalanine or tryptophan. Because the CDR3's place on the DNA is in doubt, the DNA is left out and the CDR3 is given as listed by TCRdb. The CDR3: CSVEVDSL. The genes are TRBV29-1 and TRBJ1-2; TRBD1, the table's D call, was not compared with the DNA. The CDR3 adds up to 8 amino acids, both ends counted. Germline-derived CDR1 and CDR2 are SQVTM and ANQGSEA.